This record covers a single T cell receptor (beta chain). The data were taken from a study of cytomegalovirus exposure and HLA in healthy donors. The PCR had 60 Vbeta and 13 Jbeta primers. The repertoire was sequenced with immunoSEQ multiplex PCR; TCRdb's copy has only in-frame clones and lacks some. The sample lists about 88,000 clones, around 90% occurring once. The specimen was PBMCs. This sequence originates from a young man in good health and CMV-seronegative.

As DNA, the CDR3 is TGCAGTGCTACGGCAGGAGAAGCTTTCTTT. Translation: CSATAGEAFF. The gene calls are TRBV20-1 and TRBJ1-1; D unclear. V was shortened by 4 bases and J by 8 bases, with 8 bases between the two germline ends. This CDR3 comprises 10 residues. Germline CDR1 reads DFQATT; CDR2 reads SNEGSKA (reference sequence).